The 27 T cell receptor beta chains reported below all come from one sample, sequenced in a study of CD8+ T cells in alopecia areata (dated by TCRdb to 2017 to 2018). The time point label, read with the paper, signifies: baseline before oral tofacitinib. Libraries were built with the immunoSEQ multiplex PCR assay. To provide template for TCR sequencing, every sample had RNA extracted and reverse transcribed into cDNA. TCRdb provides this immuneACCESS table in a form limited to in-frame rearrangements. Some clones are lacking; in checked studies, under half of them reflect an unresolved V gene, and why the rest are absent is not known. In all, the sample holds 55,000 to 70,000 clones, and about half of those were seen once. Together, the top ten hold 17% of the sample. The sample was CD8+ T cells sorted from blood, taken at week 0. These receptors came from a human donor with alopecia areata.

This clone appeared a single time. The chain links TRBV5-4 to TRBJ1-2; 7 bases are shared with TRBD1. J gave up 8 bases and V 4 bases, and 8 bases lay outside the gene matches. This CDR3 is built from 13 residues. Germline V lookup: CDR1 SGHNT, CDR2 YYREEE (reference sequence). For the CDR3, the DNA is TGTGCCAGCAGCGCCGTAAGGGGGCAAGGCTACACCTTC. Translating it yields CASSAVRGQGYTF. Full variable domain (outside the CDR3, taken from reference TRBV5-4 and TRBJ1-2): ETGVTQSPTHLIKTRGQQVTLRCSSQSGHNTVSWYQQALGQGPQFIFQYYREEENGRGNFPPRFSGLQFPNYSSELNVNALELDDSALYLCASSAVRGQGYTFGSGTRLTVV.

The chain links TRBV4-1 to TRBJ2-7; the match to TRBD2 covers 14 bases. Germline V CDR1 and CDR2: MGHRA, YSYEKL. This CDR3 has 16 residues. The junction had 9 bases not matched to a gene; V was cut back by 6 bases and J by 5 bases. The CDR3, as DNA: TGCGCCAGCAGACCCGGGACTAGCGGGAGAGGGAACGAGCAGTACTTC. Translated, it gives CASRPGTSGRGNEQYF.

This clone was found a few times. The J gene is TRBJ1-2, the V gene TRBV2, with 8 bases lining up with TRBD1. The CDR3 is 13 residues long. Germline CDR1 reads SNHLY; CDR2 reads FYNNEI. Germline trimming cut 8 bases from V and 1 base from J; bases unmatched to any gene: 3. The CDR3 sequence is CASRDRRNYGYTF. Written as DNA, the CDR3 is TGTGCCAGCCGGGACAGGCGTAACTATGGCTACACCTTC.

The chain employs TRBV27 and TRBJ2-7, with no clear D. The V end was cut by 2 bases, the J end by 3 bases, with 8 bases between. This CDR3 comprises 13 residues. CDR1 is MNHEY, CDR2 SMNVEV, per germline (reference sequence). In DNA form, the CDR3 reads TGTGCCAGCAGTTTAACGTCGGGCTACGAGCAGTACTTC. This encodes CASSLTSGYEQYF.

This clone showed up just a few times. CDR3: CSAGTPNTGELFF. CDR3 coding DNA: TGCAGCGCCGGGACCCCGAACACCGGGGAGCTGTTTTTT. This chain connects TRBV29-1 to TRBJ2-2; either TRBD1 or TRBD2 may fit D (5 bases each). Trimming pared 7 bases from V and 0 bases from J, leaving 9 bases between. CDR3 length: 13 residues. CDR1 is SQVTM and CDR2 is ANQGSEA in the germline V gene.

The CDR3 loop reads CASSPVAGGDDGTDTQYF. CDR3 nucleotides: TGCGCCAGCAGCCCAGTAGCGGGAGGGGACGATGGCACAGATACGCAGTATTTT. The chain joins TRBV5-1 to TRBJ2-3; TRBD2 matches at 11 bases. The ends lost 4 bases at V and 1 base at J; junction bases unmatched: 11. Germline CDR1 and CDR2: SGHRS and YFSETQ. The length of the CDR3 is 18 residues. Using reference TRBV5-1 and TRBJ2-3 for the parts outside the CDR3, the full variable domain is KAGVTQTPRYLIKTRGQQVTLSCSPISGHRSVSWYQQTPGQGLQFLFEYFSETQRNKGNFPGRFSGRQFSNSRSEMNVSTLELGDSALYLCASSPVAGGDDGTDTQYFGPGTRLTVL.

This clone was seen only a few times. The chain links TRBV6-1 to TRBJ1-1; D is unresolved. CDR1 and CDR2 from the germline V gene are MNHNS and SASEGT. The CDR3 contains 12 residues. V was pared by 2 bases and J by 4 bases, with 5 bases between. Written as DNA, the CDR3 is TGTGCCAGCAGTGAAATCGGCACTGAAGCTTTCTTT. This translates into CASSEIGTEAFF.

The V gene is TRBV9, the J gene TRBJ2-3, with D maybe TRBD2 (5 bases). Trimming cost V 0 bases and J 0 bases, with 11 bases left between them. The CDR3 loop spans 16 amino acids. CDR1 is SGDLS, CDR2 YYNGEE, per germline. The CDR3 spells CASSVELTGSTDTQYF. The CDR3 coding sequence is TGTGCCAGCAGCGTAGAACTCACGGGGAGCACAGATACGCAGTATTTT.

This clone was seen a few times. This sequence joins TRBV5-1 and TRBJ2-3; 10 bases agree with TRBD1. Germline CDR1 and CDR2: SGHRS and YFSETQ. The length of the CDR3 is 18 residues. The V segment lost 1 base and the J segment 2 bases; nucleotides outside the gene matches: 10. The CDR3 loop is CASSLSARGTGDTDTQYF. The CDR3 DNA follows: TGCGCCAGCAGCTTGTCGGCCCGAGGGACAGGGGACACAGATACGCAGTATTTT.

The V gene is TRBV7-9, the J gene TRBJ2-1; 14 bases map to TRBD2. The CDR3 totals 15 residues. CDR1 and CDR2 from the germline V gene are SEHNR and FQNEAQ (reference sequence). The V segment lost 3 bases and the J segment 6 bases; nucleotides outside the gene matches: 1. This CDR3 reads CASSFGLAGGNEQFF. CDR3 in DNA: TGTGCCAGCAGCTTCGGACTAGCGGGAGGCAATGAGCAGTTCTTC.

This clone has just a few counts. The chain links TRBV9 to TRBJ2-3; no clear D. The CDR3 contains 13 residues. Trimming cost V 3 bases and J 3 bases, with 8 bases left between them. Germline CDR1 is SGDLS and CDR2 is YYNGEE. CDR3 loop: CASSEDGTDTQYF. The CDR3 DNA reads as TGTGCCAGCAGCGAGGATGGGACAGATACGCAGTATTTT.

This sequence joins TRBV29-1 and TRBJ2-1, with D tentatively TRBD2 (6 bases). Trimming stripped 8 bases from V and 8 bases from J, with 16 bases between. This CDR3 spans 12 amino acids. The V gene's germline CDR1 is SQVTM and CDR2 ANQGSEA. The CDR3 protein is CSSSGTPYEQFF. The CDR3 DNA is TGCAGCTCATCCGGGACTCCCTATGAGCAGTTCTTC.

This chain uses TRBV14 with TRBJ1-2, with D maybe TRBD1 (5 bases). V shed 3 bases and J shed 4 bases, with 30 bases lying between them. CDR3 length: 20 residues. Germline CDR1 SGHDN, CDR2 FVKESK. CDR3 sequence (DNA): TGTGCCAGCAGCCACCTAGGCCTAAGGGACGCCAGAAACGATATCTATGGCTACACCTTC. Translation gives CASSHLGLRDARNDIYGYTF.

The V call is TRBV11-2, the J call TRBJ2-1, with TRBD2 identical over 9 bases. Germline lookup yields CDR1 SGHAT and CDR2 FQNNGV. There are 17 residues in the CDR3. J was trimmed by 4 bases and V by 1 base; bases with no gene match: 8. The CDR3 nucleotides are TGTGCCAGCAGCTTAGTACTTGCGGGAGGGCCTTACAATGAGCAGTTCTTC. Translated, it gives CASSLVLAGGPYNEQFF.

The rearrangement links TRBV6-5 to TRBJ2-7; D ambiguous. CDR1 and CDR2 from the germline V gene are MNHEY and SVGAGI. V lost 4 bases to trimming and J lost 6 bases, with 10 bases between them. There are 12 residues in the CDR3. The CDR3 DNA sequence: TGTGCCAGCAGTTCCTTAGTAGGCGAGCAGTACTTC. Amino acid sequence: CASSSLVGEQYF.

This chain connects TRBV9 to TRBJ2-7; 8 bases match TRBD2. Germline V gene data show CDR1 as SGDLS and CDR2 as YYNGEE. V was pared by 0 bases and J by 5 bases, with 7 bases of the junction left unmatched. The CDR3 has 15 amino acids. CDR3 residues: CASSVASGRQNEQYF. The CDR3 DNA reads TGTGCCAGCAGCGTAGCCAGCGGGAGACAGAACGAGCAGTACTTC.

The chain combines TRBV29-1 with TRBJ2-7; weak D call: TRBD2 (7 bases). Trimming stripped 0 bases from V and 2 bases from J, with 14 bases between. Germline V gives CDR1 SQVTM, CDR2 ANQGSEA. This CDR3 is 15 amino acids long. CDR3 residues: CSVEDPRGRAYEQYF. CDR3 nucleotides: TGCAGCGTTGAAGACCCTAGGGGGAGGGCCTACGAGCAGTACTTC.

The chain links TRBV29-1 to TRBJ1-2, with D perhaps TRBD1 (6 bases). Trimming stripped 7 bases from V and 3 bases from J, with 15 bases between. Germline assignment: CDR1 SQVTM and CDR2 ANQGSEA. There are 13 residues in the CDR3. The CDR3 loop is CSAESGVHYGYTF. The CDR3 nucleotides read TGCAGCGCCGAGTCAGGGGTCCACTATGGCTACACCTTC.

The chain recombines TRBV27 with TRBJ1-4; 7 bases fit TRBD1. This CDR3 is 16 amino acids long. V shed 5 bases, J shed 6 bases, and the junction held 12 bases outside the gene matches. Germline CDR1 MNHEY, CDR2 SMNVEV (reference sequence). CDR3 in amino acids: CASSRGDSEGHEKLFF. The CDR3 DNA reads as TGTGCCAGCAGTAGAGGGGACAGCGAGGGGCATGAAAAACTGTTTTTT.

The genes are TRBV14 and TRBJ2-2; no clear D. The CDR3 sequence is 13 residues long. V lost 4 bases, J lost 4 bases, and 7 bases lay in between. Germline V gene data show CDR1 as SGHDN and CDR2 as FVKESK. Here the CDR3 reads CASSRVLTGELFF. CDR3 bases: TGTGCCAGCAGCCGAGTACTCACCGGGGAGCTGTTTTTT.

The sample holds a few counts of this clone. V gene TRBV9 combines with J gene TRBJ2-7; perhaps TRBD2 as D (6 bases). V lost 4 bases to trimming and J lost 1 base, with 18 bases between them. Per the germline V gene, CDR1 is SGDLS and CDR2 is YYNGEE. This CDR3 is 16 amino acids long. The CDR3 sequence: CASSPRGAGRSYEQYF. The CDR3 nucleotides read TGTGCCAGCAGCCCCCGCGGGGCGGGACGGTCCTACGAGCAGTACTTC.

V usage is TRBV29-1 and J usage is TRBJ2-7; possibly TRBD1 or TRBD2 for D (5 bases each). The germline CDR1 and CDR2 sequences are SQVTM and ANQGSEA. The CDR3 is made up of 13 amino acids. Trimming took 2 bases from V and 4 from J, leaving 12 bases between them. In nucleotides, the CDR3 is TGCAGCGTTGAATGGGGGAATCCGTACGAGCAGTACTTC. Protein sequence: CSVEWGNPYEQYF.

The rearrangement uses TRBV30 and TRBJ2-7; D is uncertain. This CDR3 has 11 residues. Germline V lookup: CDR1 GTSNPN, CDR2 SVGIG (reference sequence). Deletions cut 5 bases from V and 3 bases from J, with 8 bases between. The CDR3 bases are TGTGCCTGGGACGTCGGCTACGAGCAGTACTTC. Amino acids: CAWDVGYEQYF.

The rearrangement uses TRBV30 and TRBJ2-5; no clear D gene. The J call may be mistaken, given a closer DNA end match to TRBJ2-7. Looked up from germline, CDR1 is GTSNPN and CDR2 is SVGIG (reference sequence). The CDR3 consists of 14 residues. In DNA form, the CDR3 reads TGTGCTTCGACCTTGACATCATCCTCCTACGAGCAGTACTTC. This sequence encodes CASTLTSSSYEQYF.

This CDR3 is CASSPPGQGEQYF. CDR3 coding DNA: TGTGCCAGCAGTCCCCCGGGGCAGGGCGAGCAGTACTTC. The chain is built from TRBV27 and TRBJ2-7; tentatively, D is TRBD1 or TRBD2 (5 bases each). Between the trimmed V and J ends, which lost 5 bases and 6 bases, there was a span of 14 bases. Germline lookup yields CDR1 MNHEY and CDR2 SMNVEV (reference sequence). This CDR3 is built from 13 residues.

The DNA of the CDR3 is TGTGCCAGCAGCCTCGTTGGTGGGAGTCCCGAGCAGTACTTC. Its translation is CASSLVGGSPEQYF. The rearrangement uses TRBV7-9 and TRBJ2-7; possible D gene TRBD2, 5 bases. V was shortened by 5 bases and J by 6 bases, with 17 bases between the two germline ends. From germline, CDR1 is SEHNR and CDR2 FQNEAQ (reference sequence). CDR3 size: 14 residues.

This clone occurred a few times. V and J are TRBV19 and TRBJ2-7, with 7 bases matching TRBD1. Trimming took 5 bases from V and 3 from J; bases not matched to a gene: 10. Germline loops: CDR1 LNHDA, CDR2 SQIVND (reference sequence). CDR3 length equals 15 residues. The CDR3 spells CASSPRDSGSYEQYF. CDR3 coding DNA: TGTGCCAGTAGTCCACGGGACAGCGGCAGCTACGAGCAGTACTTC.